This TCR beta chain is drawn from a study of T-cell reconstitution after alpha-beta-depleted transplantation in children. Whole-study results and caveats: Reported findings indicate that, about two months after transplant, alpha-beta T cells came from several hundred expanded clones, which were derived from non-depleted graft cells. High day-60 TCRbeta diversity in some patients came from surviving recipient T cells and thymic progenitors. Most T-cell counts and diversity one year after the transplant came from T cells that were newly produced.

Deletions cut 0 bases from V and 0 bases from J, with 21 bases between. This CDR3 spans 19 amino acids. The germline V gene has CDR1 SQVTM and CDR2 ANQGSEA. Preparing the TCRbeta library involved the use of unique molecular identifiers. TCRdb analysed the PCR reads with MiXCR anew, one entry per CDR3 protein. The sample includes about 640,000 distinct CDR3 sequences, roughly 13% of them seen just once. Of note for this clonotype: Its matching antigen is unknown.

The sequence was obtained from a male patient younger than 18 who had a stem cell transplant for acute myeloid leukemia, so the T cells may come from the graft donor. This specimen was PBMCs, mostly from graft donor cells, taken 360 days after TCRalphabeta/CD19-depleted stem cell transplant. V is TRBV29-1 and J is TRBJ2-1; D possibly corresponds to TRBD2 (5 bases). Written as DNA, the CDR3 is TGCAGCGTTGAAGATCGCCTCTTGAGCGGATTTGGCTCCTACAATGAGCAGTTCTTC. It specifies CSVEDRLLSGFGSYNEQFF.